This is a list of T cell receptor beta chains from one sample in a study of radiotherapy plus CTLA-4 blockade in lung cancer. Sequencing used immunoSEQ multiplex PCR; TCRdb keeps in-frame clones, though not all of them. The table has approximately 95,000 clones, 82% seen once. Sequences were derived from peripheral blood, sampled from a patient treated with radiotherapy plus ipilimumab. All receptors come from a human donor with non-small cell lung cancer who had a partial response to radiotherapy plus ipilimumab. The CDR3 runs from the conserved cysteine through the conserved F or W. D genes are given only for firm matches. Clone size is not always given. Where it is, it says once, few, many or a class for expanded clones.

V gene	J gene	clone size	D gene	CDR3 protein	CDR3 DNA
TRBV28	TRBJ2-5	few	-	CASSSPKVLEETQYF	TGTGCCAGCAGTTCCCCCAAAGTTCTGGAGGAGACCCAGTACTTC
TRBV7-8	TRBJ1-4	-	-	CASSSLLDSTNEKLFF	TGTGCCAGCAGCAGCCTACTAGACTCAACTAATGAAAAACTGTTTTTT
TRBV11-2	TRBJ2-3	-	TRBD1	CASSLTGGWGDTQYF	TGTGCCAGCAGCCTGACAGGGGGCTGGGGAGATACGCAGTATTTT
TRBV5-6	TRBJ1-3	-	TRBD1	CASSRDRGGNTIYF	TGTGCCAGCAGCCGGGACAGGGGTGGAAACACCATATATTTT
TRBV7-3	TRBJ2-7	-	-	CASSLTVPGEQYF	TGTGCCAGCAGCTTAACCGTTCCGGGGGAGCAGTACTTC
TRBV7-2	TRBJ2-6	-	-	CASSPRWGAGANVLTF	TGTGCCAGCAGCCCTCGGTGGGGGGCTGGGGCCAACGTCCTGACTTTC
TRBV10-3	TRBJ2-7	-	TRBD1	CAIMGQGSYEQYF	TGTGCCATCATGGGACAGGGGTCCTACGAGCAGTACTTC
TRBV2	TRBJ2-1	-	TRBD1	CASSYRGSYNEQFF	TGTGCCAGCAGTTACAGGGGCTCCTACAATGAGCAGTTCTTC
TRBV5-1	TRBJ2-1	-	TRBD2	CASSFPAGLEQFF	TGCGCCAGCAGCTTTCCAGCGGGATTAGAGCAGTTCTTC
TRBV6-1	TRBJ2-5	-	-	CASSDLFPQYF	TGTGCCAGCAGTGATCTTTTTCCCCAGTACTTC
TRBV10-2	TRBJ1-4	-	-	CASSLQGGKLFF	TGCGCCAGCAGTTTACAGGGTGGCAAACTGTTTTTT
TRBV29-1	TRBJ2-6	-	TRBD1	CSVGTGESSGANVLTF	TGCAGCGTGGGGACAGGGGAAAGCTCTGGGGCCAACGTCCTGACTTTC
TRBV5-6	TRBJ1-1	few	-	CASSVGGKTEAFF	TGTGCCAGCAGCGTTGGAGGTAAAACTGAAGCTTTCTTT
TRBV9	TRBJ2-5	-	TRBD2	CASSVVAGGPGETQYF	TGTGCCAGCAGCGTAGTCGCGGGAGGGCCTGGAGAGACCCAGTACTTC
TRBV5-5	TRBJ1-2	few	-	CASSLGGWGHF	TGTGCCAGCAGCTTGGGGGGCTGGGGCCACTTC
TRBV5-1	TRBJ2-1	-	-	CASSSTVNNEQFF	TGCGCCAGCAGCTCTACGGTGAACAATGAGCAGTTCTTC
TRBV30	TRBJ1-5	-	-	CAWSVRGAQPQHF	TGTGCCTGGAGTGTACGCGGGGCCCAGCCCCAGCATTTT
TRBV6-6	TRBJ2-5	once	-	CASSGYGGGAQYF	TGTGCCAGCAGTGGCTACGGGGGAGGTGCCCAGTACTTC
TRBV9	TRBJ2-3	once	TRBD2	CASSDSAGEEYTQYF	TGTGCCAGCAGCGACTCCGCGGGAGAGGAATATACGCAGTATTTT
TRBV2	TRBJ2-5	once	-	CASSAANVNGAQYF	TGTGCCAGCAGTGCGGCTAACGTCAACGGGGCCCAGTACTTC
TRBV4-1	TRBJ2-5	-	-	CASSPIGEAQYF	TGTGCCAGCAGCCCGATCGGAGAGGCCCAGTACTTC
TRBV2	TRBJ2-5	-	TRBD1	CARGQGQETQYF	TGTGCCAGAGGACAGGGTCAAGAGACCCAGTACTTC